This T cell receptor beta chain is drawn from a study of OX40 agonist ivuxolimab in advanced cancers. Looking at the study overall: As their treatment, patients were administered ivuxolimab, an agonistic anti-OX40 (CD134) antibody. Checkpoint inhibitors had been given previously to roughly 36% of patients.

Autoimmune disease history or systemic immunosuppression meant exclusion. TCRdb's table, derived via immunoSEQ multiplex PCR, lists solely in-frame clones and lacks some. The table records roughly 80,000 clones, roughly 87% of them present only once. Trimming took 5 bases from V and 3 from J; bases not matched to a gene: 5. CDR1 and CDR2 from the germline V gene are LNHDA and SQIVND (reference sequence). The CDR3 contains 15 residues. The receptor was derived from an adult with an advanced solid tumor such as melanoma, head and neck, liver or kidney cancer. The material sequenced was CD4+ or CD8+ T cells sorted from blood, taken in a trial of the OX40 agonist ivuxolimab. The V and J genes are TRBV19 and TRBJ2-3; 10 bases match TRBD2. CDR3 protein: CASSLGLAETDTQYF. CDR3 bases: TGTGCCAGTAGTCTAGGACTAGCGGAAACAGATACGCAGTATTTT.